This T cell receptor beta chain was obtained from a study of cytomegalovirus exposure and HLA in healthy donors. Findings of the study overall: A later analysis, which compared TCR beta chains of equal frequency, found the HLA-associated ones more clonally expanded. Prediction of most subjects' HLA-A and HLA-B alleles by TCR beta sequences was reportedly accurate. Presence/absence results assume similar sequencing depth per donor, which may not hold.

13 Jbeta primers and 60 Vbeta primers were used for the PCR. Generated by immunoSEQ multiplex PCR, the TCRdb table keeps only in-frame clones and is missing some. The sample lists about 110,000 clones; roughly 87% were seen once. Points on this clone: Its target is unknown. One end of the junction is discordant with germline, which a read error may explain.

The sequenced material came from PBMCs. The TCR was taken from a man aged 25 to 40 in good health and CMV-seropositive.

CDR3 nucleotides: TGTTCCAGCAGTGGATGGGGACAGGCATTCACTGAAGCTTTCTTT. Translated, it gives CSSSGWGQAFTEAFF. The chain is built from TRBV7-9 and TRBJ1-1; 8 positions match TRBD1. The CDR3 runs to 15 residues. CDR1 is SEHNR, CDR2 FQNEAQ, per germline (reference sequence).